The 13 T cell receptor beta chains listed next were all sequenced from one sample in a study of identical twins. TCRdb recomputed calls from the 5' RACE reads with MiXCR, one row per CDR3 protein. The sample comprises about 790,000 distinct CDR3 sequences, 15% to 20% of which are singletons, and less than 15% rests with the top ten. The same data also contributed to another study, on T cells expressing NK-cell markers.

Sequenced: PBMCs. These receptors all come from a woman younger than 35 in good health.

This clonotype showed up just a few times. The V gene is TRBV3-1, the J gene TRBJ2-2; the D is unclear. Germline lookup yields CDR1 LGHDT and CDR2 YNNKEL (reference sequence). The ends were cut back, 0 bases at V and 5 bases at J, with 7 bases in the middle. The CDR3 extends over 14 amino acids. In DNA form, the CDR3 reads TGTGCCAGCAGCCAAGAGAGAACTACCGGGGAGCTGTTTTTT. This gives the protein CASSQERTTGELFF. Variable domain in full (rest from reference TRBV3-1 and TRBJ2-2): DTAVSQTPKYLVTQMGNDKSIKCEQNLGHDTMYWYKQDSKKFLKIMFSYNNKELIINETVPNRFSPKSPDKAHLNLHINSLELGDSAVYFCASSQERTTGELFFGEGSRLTVL.

This clonotype was observed a few times. One end of the junction is discordant with germline, which a read error may explain. The DNA for the CDR3 is TGTGCCAGCAGTTCGACAGGGCAAGGGACCCAGTACTTC. Amino acids: CASSSTGQGTQYF. V usage is TRBV7-3 and J usage is TRBJ2-5; 7 bases match TRBD1. Germline V gives CDR1 SGHTA, CDR2 FQGTGA. The CDR3 spans 13 residues. Using reference TRBV7-3 and TRBJ2-5 for the parts outside the CDR3, the full variable domain is GAGVSQTPSNKVTEKGKYVELRCDPISGHTALYWYRQSLGQGPEFLIYFQGTGAADDSGLPNDRFFAVRPEGSVSTLKIQRTERGDSAVYLCASSSTGQGTQYFGPGTRLLVL.

The chain carries TRBV18 and TRBJ2-5; D is uncertain. Germline CDR1 KGHSH, CDR2 LQKENI. CDR3 length: 12 residues. V was shortened by 1 base and J by 4 bases, with 4 bases between the two germline ends. The CDR3 DNA reads TGTGCCAGCTCACCACAACCAGAGACCCAGTACTTC. It yields the protein CASSPQPETQYF.

There are a few counts of this clonotype. V usage is TRBV11-2 and J usage is TRBJ2-1, with 10 bases fitting TRBD2. The V gene end was trimmed by 5 bases and the J gene end by 10 bases; junction bases not matched to a gene: 14. The germline CDR1 and CDR2 sequences are SGHAT and FQNNGV. The CDR3 loop spans 16 amino acids. Written as DNA, the CDR3 is TGTGCCAGCAGCCTAATGGGTAGCGGGAGGTCAATCGAGCAGTTCTTC. Residues: CASSLMGSGRSIEQFF.

This clonotype occurred once. V and J are TRBV2 and TRBJ2-3; the match to TRBD2 covers 8 bases. This CDR3 is built from 14 residues. Germline V CDR1 and CDR2: SNHLY, FYNNEI. The J segment lost 4 bases and the V segment lost 5 bases, leaving 5 bases of the junction unmatched. The CDR3 DNA follows: TGTGCCAGCAGTCCAGCGGGAGTGGCAGATACGCAGTATTTT. It codes for CASSPAGVADTQYF.

This clonotype was observed a few times. J is TRBJ2-1 and V is TRBV4-3, with 8 nucleotides matching TRBD2. CDR1 and CDR2 (germline): LGHNA, YSLEER. V lost 2 bases to trimming and J lost 5 bases; unmatched junction nucleotides: 8. CDR3 length equals 16 residues. The CDR3 DNA sequence: TGCGCCAGCAGCCAAAGGCGGGAGGTTCGGCACAATGAGCAGTTCTTC. This gives the protein CASSQRREVRHNEQFF.

Only a few counts were recorded for this clonotype. This rearrangement joins TRBV19 to TRBJ1-2; no firm D call. This CDR3 comprises 13 residues. Germline CDR1 LNHDA, CDR2 SQIVND (reference sequence). Trimming shortened V by 3 bases and J by 1 base, and 6 bases separated the two germline ends. CDR3 bases: TGTGCCAGTAGTATCCAGCTTAACTATGGCTACACCTTC. Translated: CASSIQLNYGYTF. The variable domain in full, with the rest retrieved from reference TRBV19 and TRBJ1-2, is DGGITQSPKYLFRKEGQNVTLSCEQNLNHDAMYWYRQDPGQGLRLIYYSQIVNDFQKGDIAEGYSVSREKKESFPLTVTSAQKNPTAFYLCASSIQLNYGYTFGSGTRLTVV.

The rearrangement joins TRBV11-2 to TRBJ2-7, with 9 nucleotides matching TRBD2. Germline loops: CDR1 SGHAT, CDR2 FQNNGV. This CDR3 comprises 16 residues. With 1 base clipped from V and 4 bases from J, the junction kept 8 bases outside the gene matches. CDR3 in amino acids: CASSLGLGSGGYEQYF. In DNA, the CDR3 is TGTGCCAGCAGCTTAGGTCTAGGTAGCGGGGGTTACGAGCAGTACTTC.

This clonotype came up a few times. The V gene is TRBV9, the J gene TRBJ2-1; possibly TRBD2 for D (6 bases). Trimming pared 3 bases from V and 10 bases from J, leaving 14 bases between. Germline V gives CDR1 SGDLS, CDR2 YYNGEE. The CDR3 contains 13 residues. The DNA for the CDR3 is TGTGCCAGCAGCGCCCGGGACGGAGGGGAGCAGTTCTTC. Its protein is CASSARDGGEQFF.

The CDR3, as DNA: TGTGCCAGCAGTGCAGGGTCCGCGAACACCGGGGAGCTGTTTTTT. This gives the protein CASSAGSANTGELFF. The genes are TRBV2 and TRBJ2-2, with D tentatively TRBD1 (5 bases). The V end lost 4 bases, the J end lost 0 bases, and 9 bases lay between the germline ends. This CDR3 region has 15 residues. In germline, CDR1 is SNHLY, CDR2 FYNNEI.

This clonotype was detected a few times. The J gene is TRBJ1-6, the V gene TRBV13; D unclear. CDR1 and CDR2 (germline): PRHDT, FYEKMQ (reference sequence). V dropped 5 bases and J dropped 6 bases, with 8 bases sitting between them. This CDR3 spans 13 amino acids. The CDR3 DNA reads as TGTGCCAGCAGCGGCGGCAGTAATTCACCCCTCCACTTT. This sequence encodes CASSGGSNSPLHF.

CDR3 amino acids: CASRRSQEETQYF. CDR3 DNA sequence: TGTGCCAGCAGACGCAGCCAAGAAGAGACCCAGTACTTC. This chain joins TRBV12-3 or TRBV12-4 and TRBJ2-5; D ambiguous. The V gene lost 6 bases and the J gene lost 3 bases, with 11 bases spanning the gap. The length of the CDR3 is 13 residues.

V and J are TRBV20-1 and TRBJ1-6, with a tentative D call TRBD1 (5 bases). The V end lost 6 bases, the J end lost 8 bases, and 17 bases lay between the germline ends. Per the germline V gene, CDR1 is DFQATT and CDR2 is SNEGSKA (reference sequence). The length of the CDR3 is 14 residues. CDR3 coding DNA: TGCAGTGCCCGTTACAGGCCCGATGATTCACCCCTCCACTTT. Protein product: CSARYRPDDSPLHF.